Following are 13 T cell receptor beta chains from one sample sequenced in a study of neurological immune-mediated disorders. MiXCR was run by TCRdb on the 5' RACE reads, yielding one entry per CDR3 protein. The sample contains tens of thousands of distinct CDR3 sequences, under 4.5% of which appear only once. The sequencing input was CD4+ T cells from blood. Every receptor here comes from a woman aged 40 to 49 with multiple sclerosis.

Ten or more counts support this clonotype. The chain joins TRBV20-1 to TRBJ2-7, with 13 bases aligning to TRBD2. Germline CDR1 and CDR2: DFQATT and SNEGSKA (reference sequence). The CDR3 sequence is 15 residues long. The V and J ends lost 2 bases and 3 bases, in that order; junction bases with no gene match: 4. The chain's CDR3 is CSARTTSGGYYEQYF. CDR3 coding DNA: TGCAGTGCTAGAACGACTAGCGGGGGGTACTACGAGCAGTACTTC.

This clonotype was recorded at least ten times. This sequence joins TRBV29-1 and TRBJ2-2, with 8 bases that match TRBD2. The CDR3 totals 14 residues. The V segment lost 5 bases and the J segment 4 bases; nucleotides outside the gene matches: 6. CDR1 and CDR2 from the germline V gene are SQVTM and ANQGSEA. The CDR3 DNA is TGCAGCGTTACCGGCGGGACTAGCACCGGGGAGCTGTTTTTT. Its translation is CSVTGGTSTGELFF.

This clonotype was observed many times. The chain employs TRBV5-1 and TRBJ2-5, with D possibly being TRBD2 (6 bases). There are 13 residues in the CDR3. CDR1 and CDR2 (germline): SGHRS, YFSETQ. Trimming cost V 4 bases and J 2 bases, with 9 bases left between them. The CDR3 sequence: CASSPGGQETQYF. In DNA, the CDR3 is TGCGCCAGCAGCCCCGGGGGTCAAGAGACCCAGTACTTC.

At least ten counts were recorded for this clonotype. The chain is built from TRBV7-9 and TRBJ2-2, with a tentative D call TRBD2 (6 bases). CDR3 length: 13 residues. Trimming removed 3 bases from V and 5 bases from J, with 7 bases in between. CDR1 is SEHNR and CDR2 is FQNEAQ in the germline V gene (reference sequence). As DNA, the CDR3 is TGTGCCAGCAGCTTGCGGGGAACCGGGGAGCTGTTTTTT. It yields the protein CASSLRGTGELFF.

This clonotype occurred many times. The rearrangement joins TRBV5-1 to TRBJ2-3, with 8 bases identical to TRBD2. Germline-derived CDR1 and CDR2 are SGHRS and YFSETQ. This CDR3 is 16 amino acids long. Trimming at V came to 3 bases and at J to 0 bases, leaving 6 bases not matched to a gene. The CDR3 sequence is CASSSAIAGSTDTQYF. The CDR3 DNA is TGCGCCAGCAGCTCCGCAATAGCGGGGAGCACAGATACGCAGTATTTT.

This clonotype was recorded a few times. This chain uses TRBV20-1 with TRBJ1-1; D gene unclear. Germline V gives CDR1 DFQATT, CDR2 SNEGSKA (reference sequence). This CDR3 has 15 residues. V lost 0 bases and J lost 0, with 11 bases in between. CDR3 DNA: TGCAGTGCTAGAGATCCCCGGCATATGAACACTGAAGCTTTCTTT. Translated, it gives CSARDPRHMNTEAFF.

This clonotype was found a few times. V and J are TRBV4-2 and TRBJ1-1; the D is unclear. Germline V gene data show CDR1 as LGHNA and CDR2 as YNFKEQ. This CDR3 comprises 15 residues. Trimming left V 3 bases short and J 4 bases short, with 15 bases between. CDR3 sequence (DNA): TGTGCCAGCAGCCAGAGGGAGGTCGGTGTCACTGAAGCTTTCTTT. It is translated as CASSQREVGVTEAFF.

In its sample, this clonotype was seen many times. The V gene is TRBV7-2, the J gene TRBJ1-5, with D tentatively TRBD1 (5 bases). Looked up from germline, CDR1 is SGHTA and CDR2 is FQGNSA. CDR3 length: 16 amino acids. V dropped 2 bases and J dropped 1 base, with 12 bases sitting between them. The CDR3 protein is CASSLLGRESNQPQHF. The CDR3 DNA is TGTGCCAGCAGCTTACTGGGCAGGGAAAGCAATCAGCCCCAGCATTTT.

This clonotype was seen repeatedly, ten times or more. This sequence joins TRBV21-1 and TRBJ2-5; no check of the table's D call, TRBD2, against the DNA was made. TRBV21-1 is a pseudogene locus. CDR3 length: 15 residues. The CDR3 here is CASSKGLAGEETQYF. In DNA form, the CDR3 reads TGTGCCAGCAGCAAAGGACTAGCGGGGGAAGAGACCCAGTACTTC.

This clonotype was counted many times. The J gene is TRBJ2-5, the V gene TRBV7-9; 9 bases are shared with TRBD1. Per germline, CDR1 SEHNR and CDR2 FQNEAQ (reference sequence). This CDR3 spans 15 amino acids. After removal of 5 bases from V and 3 bases from J, the junction contained 7 bases not matched to a gene. CDR3 sequence reads: CASSPADRGKETQYF. The CDR3, as DNA: TGTGCCAGCAGCCCCGCTGACAGGGGGAAAGAGACCCAGTACTTC.

This clonotype was seen repeatedly, ten times or more. This sequence joins TRBV18 and TRBJ1-2; possible D gene TRBD1, 6 bases. Germline lookup yields CDR1 KGHSH and CDR2 LQKENI. The CDR3 loop spans 13 amino acids. Trimming left V 6 bases short and J 3 bases short, with 11 bases between. The CDR3 reads CASSGGADYGYTF. The DNA of the CDR3 is TGTGCCAGCTCTGGGGGGGCCGACTATGGCTACACCTTC.

This clonotype was observed many times. The chain combines TRBV5-1 with TRBJ1-1; D is unclear. The germline V and J ends were trimmed by 2 bases and 0 bases, with 8 bases remaining between them. Germline CDR1 is SGHRS and CDR2 is YFSETQ. The CDR3 runs 14 residues. CDR3 coding DNA: TGCGCCAGCAGCTTACAACTCATGAACACTGAAGCTTTCTTT. Protein sequence: CASSLQLMNTEAFF.

This clonotype was observed at least ten times. The chain employs TRBV24-1 and TRBJ1-5; perhaps TRBD1 as D (5 bases). In germline, CDR1 is KGHDR, CDR2 SFDVKD. With 1 base removed from V and 5 bases from J, the gap between germline ends came to 23 bases. The length of the CDR3 is 19 residues. CDR3 residues: CATSDFKSISAGYDQPQHF. The CDR3 coding sequence is TGTGCCACCAGTGATTTTAAGAGTATTTCTGCAGGGTACGATCAGCCCCAGCATTTT.